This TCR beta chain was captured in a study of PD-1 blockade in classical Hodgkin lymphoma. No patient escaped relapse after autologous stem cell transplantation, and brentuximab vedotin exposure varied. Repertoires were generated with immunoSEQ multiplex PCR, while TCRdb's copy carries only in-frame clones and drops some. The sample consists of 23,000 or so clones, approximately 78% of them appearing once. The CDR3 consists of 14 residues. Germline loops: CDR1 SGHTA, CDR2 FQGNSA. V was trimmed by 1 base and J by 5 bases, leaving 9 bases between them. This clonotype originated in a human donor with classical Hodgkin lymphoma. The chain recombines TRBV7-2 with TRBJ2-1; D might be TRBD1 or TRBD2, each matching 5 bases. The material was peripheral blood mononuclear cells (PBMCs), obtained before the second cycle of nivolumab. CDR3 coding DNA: TGTGCCAGCAGCTTAGGGGGGTGGAACAATGAGCAGTTCTTC. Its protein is CASSLGGWNNEQFF.